A single T cell receptor (beta chain) is shown here with its context. As yet, its antigen is unknown. The source of the sample is a study of cytomegalovirus exposure and HLA in healthy donors. Study observations and caveats: When presence/absence was analysed, sequencing depth was taken to be roughly uniform across donors. Despite most TCR sequences being rare, some public TCRs occurred in many donors. Researchers left out some V segments, among them TRBV6-2 and TRBV6-3, as indistinguishable.

Germline lookup yields CDR1 SNHLY and CDR2 FYNNEI. V lost 5 bases to trimming and J lost 0 bases, with 10 bases between them. The CDR3 loop spans 14 amino acids. Primers: 60 Vbeta forward and 13 Jbeta reverse. Measured with immunoSEQ multiplex PCR; TCRdb has only the in-frame clones, and not every one. The sample consists of about 170,000 clones, over 60% of them appearing once. Sequenced sample: PBMCs. This TCR came from a female donor in good health and CMV-seronegative. The chain recombines TRBV2 with TRBJ1-1; D might be TRBD1 (5 bases). CDR3 protein: CASSLRQMNTEAFF. In DNA, the CDR3 is TGTGCCAGCAGTCTCCGACAGATGAACACTGAAGCTTTCTTT.